This T cell receptor beta chain was captured by sequencing in a study of shared clonotypes between healthy human individuals. Study observations and caveats: Large sequencing depth failed to make sorted-subset sequencing complete, rarefaction showed.

Turning to this clone: Its specificity is not known.

Libraries were prepared by immunoSEQ multiplex PCR; TCRdb keeps only in-frame clonotypes and omits some of them. The top ten hold about 0.45% of the sample, which has roughly 1.5 million clones, 98% seen once. V shed 0 bases and J shed 0 bases, with 9 bases lying between them. The CDR3 totals 16 residues. Germline V gene lookup returns CDR1 MNHNY and CDR2 SVGAGI (reference sequence). The rearrangement joins TRBV6-6 to TRBJ1-3; possible D gene TRBD1, 6 bases. Sequenced sample: naive CD4+ T cells sorted from blood. As for subset: CD45RA+ positively selected. The receptor comes from a man younger than 45 in good health. The CDR3 DNA follows: TGTGCCAGCAGTTACTCGGGGGCTTCCTCTGGAAACACCATATATTTT. Translating it yields CASSYSGASSGNTIYF.